Each of the 31 T cell receptor beta chains below was sequenced from the same sample in a study of blood T cells in healthy people across ages (dated by TCRdb to between 2014 and 2016). Receptor amplification or capture employed 5' RACE. TCRdb records Illumina HiSeq 2500 as the sequencer. A second PCR of roughly 6 to 12 cycles was run with a J-beta primer mix and a sample-barcoded 5' primer. TCRdb handled the public reads itself, with Q25 trimming in fastp and clone calling in MiXCR, and kept productive beta chains. Entries that share a CDR3 protein sequence are merged under the most common genes and DNA. The sample includes around 690,000 distinct CDR3 sequences, with under 65% observed a single time. The leading ten clones occupy 35% to 40% of the sample. Sequenced sample: blood. These receptors all come from a man between 60 and 70 years old in good health.

This clonotype has more than one count but fewer than ten. The V gene is TRBV7-9, the J gene TRBJ2-6; D gene ambiguous. This CDR3 is built from 19 residues. The germline gives CDR1 SEHNR, CDR2 FQNEAQ (reference sequence). With 3 bases removed from V and 0 bases from J, the gap between germline ends came to 18 bases. The CDR3 nucleotides are TGTGCCAGCAGCTTTTCCGTTTACACCGATCTCTCTGGGGCCAACGTCCTGACTTTC. Translating it yields CASSFSVYTDLSGANVLTF. Full variable domain (rest looked up from reference TRBV7-9 and TRBJ2-6): DTGVSQNPRHKITKRGQNVTFRCDPISEHNRLYWYRQTLGQGPEFLTYFQNEAQLEKSRLLSDRFSAERPKGSFSTLEIQRTEQGDSAMYLCASSFSVYTDLSGANVLTFGAGSRLTVL.

The CDR3 region has the DNA TGTGCCATCACTCAGAGAAACTCGCGGGGGATCGAGCAGTACTTC. Translated: CAITQRNSRGIEQYF. The V call is TRBV10-3, the J call TRBJ2-7; 7 bases align to TRBD2. Trimming cost V 7 bases and J 6 bases; bases outside gene matches: 15. CDR1 ENHRY and CDR2 SYGVKD come from the germline V gene. CDR3 length: 15 amino acids.

This chain links TRBV9 with TRBJ1-2; D not resolved. V lost 6 bases to trimming and J lost 2 bases, with 14 bases between them. Germline V gene lookup returns CDR1 SGDLS and CDR2 YYNGEE. The CDR3 is 14 amino acids. CDR3 sequence: CASTPARANYGYTF. In DNA, the CDR3 is TGTGCCAGCACCCCAGCCCGAGCGAACTATGGCTACACCTTC.

The V and J genes are TRBV3-1 and TRBJ2-3; TRBD2 aligns across 13 bases. Trimming took 5 bases from V and 12 from J; bases not matched to a gene: 17. CDR3 length: 17 amino acids. CDR1 is LGHDT and CDR2 is YNNKEL in the germline V gene (reference sequence). The CDR3 sequence is CASSSTSGGGLLGTQYF. The CDR3 DNA is TGTGCCAGCAGCTCAACTAGCGGGGGGGGCCTATTGGGTACACAGTATTTT.

The rearrangement links TRBV25-1 to TRBJ2-7; the match to TRBD1 covers 10 bases. This CDR3 is built from 14 residues. With 5 bases clipped from V and 3 bases from J, the junction kept 4 bases outside the gene matches. The V gene's germline CDR1 is MGHDK and CDR2 SYGVNS. In nucleotides, the CDR3 is TGTGCCAGCAGTAGGACAGGGGGGGGCTACGAGCAGTACTTC. Its protein product is CASSRTGGGYEQYF.

The J gene is TRBJ2-1, the V gene TRBV3-1; D unclear. Germline assignment: CDR1 LGHDT and CDR2 YNNKEL (reference sequence). V was clipped by 1 base and J by 1 base, with 5 bases between them. The CDR3 sequence is 14 residues long. This chain's CDR3 is CASSQGESYNEQFF. The CDR3 DNA reads as TGTGCCAGCAGCCAAGGGGAATCCTACAATGAGCAGTTCTTC.

This clonotype was seen a few times. J is TRBJ1-2 and V is TRBV6-5; D unclear. Per germline, CDR1 MNHEY and CDR2 SVGAGI. The V end was cut by 8 bases, the J end by 8 bases, with 27 bases between. This CDR3 has 16 amino acids. The CDR3 DNA is TGTGCCAGCCTCCCCGTACCAAGGACGTACGGAGGCGGCTACACCTTC. This encodes CASLPVPRTYGGGYTF.

The chain employs TRBV29-1 and TRBJ1-1; D perhaps matches TRBD1 (6 bases). The germline gives CDR1 SQVTM, CDR2 ANQGSEA. Trimming pared 4 bases from V and 0 bases from J, leaving 6 bases between. CDR3 length equals 12 residues. CDR3 sequence (DNA): TGCAGCGTTGCAGGGGTGAACACTGAAGCTTTCTTT. Translated: CSVAGVNTEAFF.

This clonotype occurred a few times. This sequence joins TRBV3-1 and TRBJ2-3; 8 bases are a match to TRBD1. The V and J ends lost 4 bases and 3 bases, in that order; junction bases with no gene match: 6. CDR3 size: 15 residues. Germline V gene sequence: CDR1 LGHDT, CDR2 YNNKEL (reference sequence). The CDR3, as DNA: TGTGCCAGCAGCCCCGGACAGGGTTTGACAGATACGCAGTATTTT. It encodes CASSPGQGLTDTQYF.

This clonotype showed up just once. The chain joins TRBV7-2 to TRBJ2-5; D might be TRBD1 or TRBD2, each matching 6 bases. The J call may not be correct, given that the DNA end is closer to TRBJ2-7. The CDR3 is made up of 15 amino acids. The germline V gene encodes CDR1 SGHTA and CDR2 FQGNSA. The DNA for the CDR3 is TGTGCCAGCAGTAGAGGGGGGACTGGCCAATACGAGCAGTACTTC. It codes for CASSRGGTGQYEQYF.

V and J are TRBV20-1 and TRBJ2-7; possible D gene TRBD2, 5 bases. The germline CDR1 and CDR2 sequences are DFQATT and SNEGSKA (reference sequence). The CDR3 loop spans 14 amino acids. Trimming removed 0 bases from V and 4 bases from J, with 13 bases in between. CDR3 in amino acids: CSARDSQRSYEQYF. CDR3 DNA sequence: TGCAGTGCTAGAGATTCACAGCGGAGTTACGAGCAGTACTTC.

The chain recombines TRBV11-2 with TRBJ2-4; D possibly corresponds to TRBD2 (5 bases). Germline V CDR1 and CDR2: SGHAT, FQNNGV. The V gene lost 0 bases and the J gene lost 1 base, with 13 bases spanning the gap. CDR3 length: 17 amino acids. The CDR3 coding sequence is TGTGCCAGCAGCTTAGATCGAGCACGAGGGGCCAAAAACATTCAGTACTTC. Its translation is CASSLDRARGAKNIQYF.

This clonotype has just one count. CDR3 amino acids: CASSLWIAGVQADTQYF. The CDR3 nucleotides read TGTGCCAGCAGCTTGTGGATAGCGGGGGTTCAGGCAGATACGCAGTATTTT. The rearrangement links TRBV7-9 to TRBJ2-3; 9 bases are shared with TRBD2. This CDR3 is built from 17 residues. Germline V gives CDR1 SEHNR, CDR2 FQNEAQ (reference sequence). After removal of 3 bases from V and 4 bases from J, the junction contained 11 bases not matched to a gene.

Concerning this clonotype: A much larger clone lies one base from this, so it may be a read error. The genes are TRBV29-1 and TRBJ2-3; D possibly corresponds to TRBD1 (6 bases). Germline V lookup: CDR1 SQVTM, CDR2 ANQGSEA. This CDR3 has 13 residues. CDR3: CSGEPNRADTQYF. In DNA form, the CDR3 reads TGCAGCGGTGAACCCAACAGGGCGGATACGCAGTATTTT.

For the CDR3, the DNA is TGTACCAGCAGTCCGTTGGGGTCTGACACTGAAGCTTTCTTT. It is translated as CTSSPLGSDTEAFF. The chain recombines TRBV7-2 with TRBJ1-1; D gene ambiguous. This CDR3 comprises 14 residues. Germline CDR1 is SGHTA and CDR2 is FQGNSA. V shed 6 bases and J shed 3 bases, with 14 bases lying between them.

This clonotype has just a few counts. This chain connects TRBV6-1 to TRBJ1-6; D gene uncertain. The V end lost 3 bases, the J end lost 6 bases, and 6 bases lay between the germline ends. Germline V gene sequence: CDR1 MNHNS, CDR2 SASEGT. This CDR3 comprises 13 residues. The CDR3 sequence: CASSDALNSPLHF. DNA for the CDR3: TGTGCCAGCAGTGACGCACTTAATTCACCCCTCCACTTT.

V gene TRBV5-1 combines with J gene TRBJ2-5, with D hard to call. Germline CDR1 is SGHRS and CDR2 is YFSETQ. Between the trimmed V and J ends, which lost 5 bases and 1 base, there was a span of 6 bases. The CDR3 contains 12 residues. The CDR3 loop is CASRAAQETQYF. The DNA of the CDR3 is TGCGCCAGCAGGGCGGCCCAAGAGACCCAGTACTTC. Full variable domain (outside the CDR3, taken from reference TRBV5-1 and TRBJ2-5): KAGVTQTPRYLIKTRGQQVTLSCSPISGHRSVSWYQQTPGQGLQFLFEYFSETQRNKGNFPGRFSGRQFSNSRSEMNVSTLELGDSALYLCASRAAQETQYFGPGTRLLVL.

This clonotype was seen only once. The rearrangement links TRBV2 to TRBJ2-2; TRBD2 might be the D (6 bases). CDR1 is SNHLY, CDR2 FYNNEI, per germline. This CDR3 is 15 amino acids long. V lost 0 bases and J 7 bases, leaving 12 bases between the germline ends. CDR3 DNA: TGTGCCAGCAGTGAAGCCGGGACTTCCGGCGGGGAGCTGTTTTTT. It specifies CASSEAGTSGGELFF. Looking up the rest from reference TRBV2 and TRBJ2-2 gives the full variable domain: EPEVTQTPSHQVTQMGQEVILRCVPISNHLYFYWYRQILGQKVEFLVSFYNNEISEKSEIFDDQFSVERPDGSNFTLKIRSTKLEDSAMYFCASSEAGTSGGELFFGEGSRLTVL.

The chain carries TRBV4-1 and TRBJ1-1; D remains unclear. Trimming took off 1 base at V and 1 base at J, with 10 bases between the two ends. Per germline, CDR1 MGHRA and CDR2 YSYEKL. The CDR3 contains 15 residues. CDR3 region: CASSQVGKKNTEAFF. The CDR3, as DNA: TGCGCCAGCAGCCAAGTGGGAAAGAAGAACACTGAAGCTTTCTTT.

V is TRBV3-1 and J is TRBJ2-4, with TRBD1 identical over 9 bases. The CDR3 totals 13 residues. Germline V gene sequence: CDR1 LGHDT, CDR2 YNNKEL (reference sequence). V trimming: 8 bases; J trimming: 8 bases; junction bases outside the gene matches: 7. CDR3 nucleotides: TGTGCCAGCGAGGGACAGGGAAGGGACATTCAGTACTTC. Encoded protein: CASEGQGRDIQYF.

V and J are TRBV12-3 or TRBV12-4 and TRBJ1-2; no definite D call. The CDR3 totals 12 residues. The ends were cut back, 5 bases at V and 4 bases at J, with 8 bases in the middle. The CDR3 region is CASSTEFYGYTF. The DNA of the CDR3 is TGTGCCAGCAGTACAGAGTTCTATGGCTACACCTTC.

The chain joins TRBV6-2 or TRBV6-3 to TRBJ2-1; D unclear. CDR1 and CDR2 from the germline V gene are MNHEY and SVGEGT. The CDR3 has 12 residues. V lost 4 bases and J lost 8, with 9 bases in between. CDR3 loop: CASSFPRDEQFF. CDR3 DNA: TGTGCCAGCAGTTTTCCCCGGGATGAGCAGTTCTTC.

The rearrangement joins TRBV21-1 to TRBJ1-1. TRBV21-1 counts as a pseudogene. CDR3 length: 14 amino acids. The CDR3 DNA reads as TGTGCCAGCACCGGGGGGGCTGCGTACACTGAAGCTTTCTTT. As protein: CASTGGAAYTEAFF.

The chain links TRBV29-1 to TRBJ1-4, with D possibly matching TRBD1 (6 bases). The V and J ends lost 2 bases and 5 bases respectively, with 15 bases between them. This CDR3 comprises 15 residues. Germline CDR1 SQVTM, CDR2 ANQGSEA. The CDR3 reads CSVEIMDSFNEKLFF. The CDR3 DNA is TGCAGCGTTGAAATTATGGACAGCTTCAATGAAAAACTGTTTTTT. Based on the CDR3 plus reference TRBV29-1 and TRBJ1-4, the full variable domain is SAVISQKPSRDICQRGTSLTIQCQVDSQVTMMFWYRQQPGQSLTLIATANQGSEATYESGFVIDKFPISRPNLTFSTLTVSNMSPEDSSIYLCSVEIMDSFNEKLFFGSGTQLSVL.

The chain links TRBV20-1 to TRBJ2-4; TRBD1 matches at 11 bases. Germline loops: CDR1 DFQATT, CDR2 SNEGSKA (reference sequence). The CDR3 runs 15 residues. The V gene end was trimmed by 6 bases and the J gene end by 4 bases; junction bases not matched to a gene: 8. CDR3 residues: CSAYPGQGVKNIQYF. CDR3 nucleotides: TGCAGTGCATACCCGGGACAGGGGGTGAAAAACATTCAGTACTTC.

The rearrangement uses TRBV18 and TRBJ2-1; TRBD2 is a possible D gene (7 bases). CDR3 length: 17 residues. V was trimmed by 2 bases and J by 0 bases, leaving 14 bases between them. The germline CDR1 and CDR2 sequences are KGHSH and LQKENI. Here the CDR3 DNA reads TGTGCCAGCTCACCAGGAGGAGGGGGGGCCTCCTACAATGAGCAGTTCTTC. Residues: CASSPGGGGASYNEQFF. Supplemented by reference TRBV18 and TRBJ2-1, the full variable domain reads NAGVMQNPRHLVRRRGQEARLRCSPMKGHSHVYWYRQLPEEGLKFMVYLQKENIIDESGMPKERFSAEFPKEGPSILRIQQVVRGDSAAYFCASSPGGGGASYNEQFFGPGTRLTVL.

The gene calls are TRBV27 and TRBJ2-1; D perhaps matches TRBD2 (5 bases). V lost 5 bases and J 0 bases, leaving 17 bases between the germline ends. Per the germline V gene, CDR1 is MNHEY and CDR2 is SMNVEV (reference sequence). The CDR3 spans 17 residues. This chain's CDR3 is CASSLLLQDFSYNEQFF. In DNA, the CDR3 is TGTGCCAGCAGTCTACTCTTGCAGGACTTCTCCTACAATGAGCAGTTCTTC.

On this clonotype: A much larger clone is a single base away; this may be a read error. The chain carries TRBV20-1 and TRBJ1-5; D might be TRBD1 (5 bases). Germline lookup yields CDR1 DFQATT and CDR2 SNEGSKA (reference sequence). The CDR3 is 16 amino acids. Trimming took off 3 bases at V and 3 bases at J, with 18 bases between the two ends. CDR3 DNA sequence: TGCAGTGCTAGCCCCCGGGACTTGTATAACAATCAGCCCCAGCATTTT. Translating gives CSASPRDLYNNQPQHF.

The chain recombines TRBV4-1 with TRBJ2-5; 10 nucleotides line up with TRBD1. The last part of the DNA fits TRBJ2-7 better; the J call may be wrong. The CDR3 totals 15 residues. CDR1 is MGHRA and CDR2 is YSYEKL in the germline V gene. CDR3 nucleotide sequence: TGCGCCAGCAGCCTTTCCGGGACAGGGGTCGGCGAGCAGTACTTC. Its translation: CASSLSGTGVGEQYF.

The chain is built from TRBV3-1 and TRBJ2-5; 13 nucleotides line up with TRBD2. Per the germline V gene, CDR1 is LGHDT and CDR2 is YNNKEL (reference sequence). V shed 2 bases, J shed 5 bases, and the junction held 2 bases outside the gene matches. The CDR3 totals 15 residues. Here the CDR3 DNA reads TGTGCCAGCAGCCAACCGGGACTAGCGGGGGAGACCCAGTACTTC. Protein product: CASSQPGLAGETQYF.

The V gene is TRBV4-1, the J gene TRBJ2-6, with D possibly matching TRBD1 (6 bases). There are 17 residues in the CDR3. The V gene's germline CDR1 is MGHRA and CDR2 YSYEKL. Trimming left V 3 bases short and J 2 bases short, with 14 bases between. The CDR3 protein is CASSQGAASAGANVLTF. The CDR3 nucleotides read TGCGCCAGCAGCCAGGGGGCAGCCTCCGCTGGGGCCAACGTCCTGACTTTC.